The source of this T cell receptor (beta chain) is a study of blood T cell repertoires in COVID-19. Original processing notes: Estimation of nucleated cell counts was performed using reference gene primer amplification. Using immunoSEQ multiplex PCR, the repertoire was profiled, and TCRdb retains in-frame clones only, with some absent. From that table come the V and J calls and clone size; the DNA was used to work out D and trimming. The profile shows 250,000 or so clones, roughly 88% of them singletons. The receptor was derived from a woman aged 40 to 55 with acute COVID-19. What was sequenced was PBMCs or T cells enriched from blood (not recorded which).

The CDR3 nucleotides read TGTGCCAGCAGCGTAGCAGGGAATTCACCCCTCCACTTT. Translation gives CASSVAGNSPLHF. The genes are TRBV9 and TRBJ1-6; perhaps TRBD1 as D (5 bases). This CDR3 is 13 amino acids long. The germline V and J ends were trimmed by 0 bases and 7 bases, with 5 bases remaining between them. Germline CDR1 is SGDLS and CDR2 is YYNGEE.